These T cell receptor beta chains were read from a single sample in a study of cytomegalovirus exposure and HLA in healthy donors. Sequencing was performed with immunoSEQ multiplex PCR; in TCRdb, only in-frame clones are kept and a portion is missing. The sample holds about 65,000 clones, around 80% seen once. The sample comprised PBMCs. Receptor source: a girl aged 5-17 years in good health and CMV-seropositive. Each CDR3 is given with its conserved first and last residue. The order of the fields is V gene, J gene, CDR3 protein.

TRBV5-1	TRBJ2-7	CASSQGRSEQYF
TRBV13	TRBJ1-5	CASSLRAGAMNQPQHF
TRBV6-1	TRBJ2-7	CASNPLAGRPGQYF
TRBV30	TRBJ2-4	CAWTPRLAEGNIQYF
TRBV7-6	TRBJ2-5	CASSQTLAGGETQYF
TRBV18	TRBJ2-3	CASSPLGGGSTDTQYF
TRBV7-9	TRBJ1-2	CASSRTQGAFHYGYTF
TRBV18	TRBJ2-1	CASSLGLPPYNEQFF
TRBV11-3	TRBJ2-2	CASSSRTDANTGELFF
TRBV28	TRBJ1-2	CASVSERGYGYTF
TRBV28	TRBJ2-3	CASSLSRGVDTQYF
TRBV11-2	TRBJ2-3	CASSLGGRGDTQYF
TRBV10-3	TRBJ1-1	CAMAGGVGTEAFF
TRBV7-8	TRBJ2-3	CASSPGTSGGDTQYF
TRBV5-1	TRBJ2-2	CASSLGQVDTGELFF
TRBV20-1	TRBJ2-7	CSARGEGEQYF
TRBV6-5	TRBJ2-1	CASTPTPGGHEQFF
TRBV19	TRBJ2-2	CAAGHGELFF
TRBV2	TRBJ1-3	CASREVHSGNTIYF
TRBV7-2	TRBJ2-3	CASSLGGTTDTQYF
TRBV7-2	TRBJ2-5	CASSLALGEETQYF
TRBV18	TRBJ2-5	CASAGQGELETQYF
TRBV6-1	TRBJ1-1	CASRWTGDGTEAFF
TRBV29-1	TRBJ2-7	CSVAGTGITEQYF
TRBV14	TRBJ1-1	CASSRHYTEAFF
TRBV28	TRBJ2-2	CASTGNAGELFF
TRBV5-1	TRBJ1-2	CASSVGGGRRFFNYGYTF
TRBV7-2	TRBJ2-1	CASSFGGEQFF
TRBV4-1	TRBJ1-1	CASSQESGVDTEAFF
TRBV19	TRBJ1-5	CASSTTRDQPQHF
TRBV6-5	TRBJ2-1	CASSLAEGNEQFF
TRBV30	TRBJ2-7	CAWIGSGSSYEQYF
TRBV9	TRBJ2-7	CASSVGGTPYEQYF
TRBV7-2	TRBJ1-4	CASSPNGLLNEKLFF
TRBV28	TRBJ2-7	CASSKWDFYYEQYF
TRBV19	TRBJ2-7	CASSIDGTYEQYF
TRBV5-1	TRBJ1-2	CASSLGAYGYTF
TRBV29-1	TRBJ2-7	CSARPNSGGVEYEQYF
TRBV10-1	TRBJ2-1	CASSGDRGDQVEQFF
TRBV2	TRBJ1-2	CASGSISLQDGYGYTF
TRBV29-1	TRBJ2-5	CSVEGTSRYQETQYF
TRBV7-9	TRBJ2-1	CASSLGAQQGYNEQFF
TRBV5-1	TRBJ2-7	CASSFLPGTGTYEQYF
TRBV30	TRBJ1-2	CAWSENRGRGGYTF
TRBV7-8	TRBJ1-1	CASSLYPQGAKNTEAFF
TRBV4-1	TRBJ2-3	CASSQEMVGSTDTQYF
TRBV4-2	TRBJ2-1	CASSPTSGASYNEQFF
TRBV6-5	TRBJ1-1	CASSKRGTEAFF
TRBV5-4	TRBJ2-7	CASSLAGTSETYEQYF
TRBV15	TRBJ2-2	CATSRDPKNTGELFF
TRBV4-1	TRBJ2-7	CASSQEQTSQGYEQYF
TRBV4-1	TRBJ1-4	CASSRPGQGVEKLFF
TRBV30	TRBJ1-6	CAWSQGARVSSPLHF
TRBV7-2	TRBJ2-3	CASSLFAGGTDTQYF
TRBV6-5	TRBJ2-1	CASSPGPSSYNEQFF
TRBV28	TRBJ2-7	CASLAGPYEQYF
TRBV30	TRBJ1-1	CAWSRTGLNTEAFF
TRBV25-1	TRBJ2-7	CASSESGHQPEQYF
TRBV5-1	TRBJ2-2	CASSLPRRQATGELFF
TRBV9	TRBJ2-1	CASSYTHLPGVWSYNEQFF